Listed here is a single T cell receptor beta chain. Its antigen remains unidentified. The cohort consisted of 600 to 700 healthy bone marrow donors. At the time of sampling, every cohort member was nominally healthy, though immune exposures that went unrecorded were likely present. The donor was CMV seronegative and was included in the group of about 400 seronegative cohort members. Every donor gave a peripheral blood sample, and the peripheral blood mononuclear cells from that sample were used for TCR beta sequencing. Genomic DNA extraction from the blood cell samples was performed with the Qiagen DNeasy Blood Extraction Kit. This sample was taken from a study of cytomegalovirus exposure and HLA in healthy donors (dated by TCRdb to between 2016 and 2019). Regarding the study in general: An earlier analysis of 550 to 700 of the donors reported 250 to 350 Gb of sequence data and 117 million unique TCR beta sequences from approximately 180 million T cells. An early release that covered fewer than 750 HLA-typed donors contained around 330 gigabases of sequencing data and approximately 85 million unique TCR sequences. Of the roughly 430 genotyped donors, roughly 85% fell in the genetic ancestry cluster associated with self-reported Caucasian donors. The study aimed to test whether signatures of past pathogen exposure could be identified by cataloging public T cell receptors. The study profiled the T cell repertoires of under 700 subjects by immunosequencing and related them to cytomegalovirus serostatus. A separate validation cohort of over a hundred different subjects was used in addition to the 666-subject first cohort. The study combined high-throughput TCR immunosequencing, statistical association of individual TCRs with disease status, and machine learning to predict cytomegalovirus infection status. A later analysis re-examined previously published TCR beta repertoires from hundreds of donors and added high-resolution HLA genotyping to investigate patterns of TCR occurrence. Rather than using new phenotypic data, the later analysis identified candidate immune exposures from TCR beta sequences and from how often those sequences occurred across donors. An earlier analysis of 587 of the donors used high-throughput TCR beta sequencing to judge whether each TCR beta V gene segment behaved as functional or pseudogenic. Donor age, sex, ethnicity and CMV serostatus were compiled together with the repertoire data. A later genetic analysis used genome-wide SNP genotypes for about three fifths of the 666 donors, treating that subset as a discovery cohort. All discovery cohort repertoires had been generated on a single sequencing platform. HLA typing included class I and class II loci at four-digit resolution. Typing coverage differed by locus: A, B, C, DRB1 and DQB1 were typed in roughly 620-640 donors, DQA1 in 500 to 550, DPA1 in around 580, and DPB1 in 450 to 480. Because of strong linkage in the cohort, four or five DR-DQ haplotypes were treated as single units for association and clustering. Across about 380 genotyped donors of the cohort, an average of approximately 220,000 unique TCR beta nucleotide sequences per donor were sequenced, and roughly a sixth of those sequences were non-productive.

The library relied on the immunoSEQ multiplex PCR assay. The multiplex PCR relied on a mix of 60 forward primers for TCR Vbeta segments and 13 reverse primers for TCR Jbeta segments. The CDR3 region of rearranged TCR beta genes was amplified from genomic DNA by a multiplex PCR assay. On the Illumina HiSeq System, the amplified TCR beta libraries were sequenced as 87-base-pair reads. As for the authors' bioinformatics: A later analysis counted about 80 million unique TCR beta chains across the 550 to 750 repertoires, and roughly 10 million of these chains were shared by at least two donors. Raw reads were error-corrected and collapsed into unique sequences by a nearest-neighbor algorithm in which closely related sequences were merged to remove PCR and sequencing errors. Alignment of CDR3 sequences to IMGT reference sequences was used to assign V, D and J gene segments. Each retained sequence needed at least a six-nucleotide match to both a V gene segment and a J gene segment. A rearrangement was called productive if the CDR3 had no stop codons and remained in frame with V and J, and every other rearrangement was called non-productive. Following IMGT convention, CDR3 was defined as the stretch from the second conserved V-encoded cysteine to the conserved J-encoded phenylalanine. The earlier analysis of a few hundred of the donors excluded any sequence lacking an unambiguous match to a single V gene segment. In an earlier analysis of a few hundred of the donors, V segments were called functional above 56.7% productive rearrangements and were called segregating when the between-donor standard deviation exceeded 5%. A statistical classification framework was built for diagnosing cytomegalovirus status from the catalog of TCR beta chain sequences. In a later analysis, V and J genes were assigned by comparing TCR nucleotide sequences against IMGT/GENE-DB human TR gene sequences. In a later analysis, CDR3 sequences and most-parsimonious VDJ recombination scenarios were assigned using the TCRdist pipeline. In a later analysis, each TCR beta chain was defined by its CDR3 amino acid sequence together with its V-gene family, and reads lacking a unique V-gene family were excluded. To address suspected cross-contamination and a sequencing artifact, a later analysis removed 592 highly shared, low-generation-probability nucleotide sequences. A later analysis calculated a clonal expansion index for each public chain from normalized within-repertoire ranks of inferred template counts. In a later analysis, generation probabilities were computed with a VDJ recombination model fitted to out-of-frame rearrangements, and the resulting probabilities were checked against IGoR. In a later analysis, TCR-TCR, TCR-HLA and TCR-CMV co-occurrence was scored with hypergeometric tests, and a repertoire-size bias correction was applied to TCR pairs. In a later analysis, false discovery rates were estimated by permuting HLA or CMV assignments 20 times. A later analysis grouped co-occurring TCRs with DBSCAN, adding TCRdist sequence similarity when clustering within HLA-allele-positive subsets. Co-occurrence clustering excluded repertoires with fewer than 30,000 or more than 120,000 public chains, plus five with anomalous nucleotide sharing. TCRdb took this table from immuneACCESS and kept in-frame rearrangements with V and J called. Such tables lack part of the clones; where checked against another copy, unresolved V genes explain under half of the gap, and the rest is unexplained. Clone size and V and J calls were adopted from that table, with D and trimming inferred from the DNA. The table for this sample lists some 130,000 clones. The ten most abundant clones make up 1.5% to 2% of the sample.

The research as a whole found: Broadly in line with IMGT annotations, most TCR beta V segments showed up in productive rearrangements about 90% or about 30% of the time in an earlier analysis of 587 of the donors. In a later analysis, most CMV-associated TCR beta chains were found to appear HLA-restricted, with HLA associations seemingly driven largely by CMV exposure. While some public TCRs were present in many individuals, most TCR sequences turned up only very rarely across donors. Linkage disequilibrium might explain the correlated functional status among segregating V segments, but an unknown experimental factor could not be ruled out. A later analysis reported that several top co-occurrence clusters appeared linked to parvovirus B19, influenza, CMV and Epstein-Barr virus. A cluster of highly shared sequence variants was judged likely to represent a technical artifact of the sequencing pipeline. Because some donors lacked HLA typing at each locus, the association tests relied only on the typed subset. When HLA alleles, especially DR and DQ, strongly co-occurred, TCR associations were difficult to assign to individual alleles. According to a later analysis, TCR association rates differed among HLA loci, with DRB1 alleles showing the most associated TCRs and HLA-C alleles showing the fewest. The classifier was reported to diagnose cytomegalovirus status with high specificity and sensitivity in both the original cohort and the validation cohort. Compared with the 666-donor mean, donors in an Asian-associated ancestry cluster had fewer N-insertions in productive TCRs, according to a later genetic analysis. Because counts were too low, seventeen rarely observed V segments, including chromosome 9 orphons, were left out of the earlier analysis of a few hundred of the donors. A few of the identified cytomegalovirus-associated TCR beta chains were confirmed in vitro to be specific for cytomegalovirus antigens. Roughly uniform sequencing depth across donors was assumed in presence/absence analyses, although this assumption may not hold. In a later analysis, HLA-associated TCR beta chains showed more clonal expansion and lower generation probabilities than non-associated chains that were equally common. A further reported finding was that TCR beta sequences accurately predicted the HLA-A and HLA-B alleles for most subjects in the first cohort. V-gene and J-gene trimming of TCR beta chains was associated with a missense DCLRE1C variant in a later genetic analysis, and the association was replicated in an independent cohort. In the study, about 150 TCR beta chains were listed as associated with cytomegalovirus. A later analysis associated about 17,000 TCR beta sequences with specific HLA alleles at a false discovery rate of 0.05. This cohort had only TCR beta chains sequenced, and the lack of alpha or paired-chain data limited which features could be detected. The only immune exposure information available for the cohort was CMV serostatus. The authors suggested that the approach could potentially be extended to other disease states and immunological phenotypes.

The sequence came from a man aged 18 to 30 in good health and CMV-seronegative. What was sequenced was PBMCs.

The bases read TGTGCCAGCAGCTTAACCGGAGCCTACGAGCAGTACTTC. Translated, this gives CASSLTGAYEQYF. The chain links TRBV7-9 with TRBJ2-7, with the D gene call left open. The CDR3, cysteine through phenylalanine, is 13 amino acids long. Only the CDR3 DNA is retained, 39 bases long and in frame from the first base. Taken from the germline V gene (reference sequence), the CDR1 and CDR2 loops are SEHNR and FQNEAQ. The junction shows trimming of 2 bases on V and 2 bases on J, plus 7 bases between the germline ends.